The text below deals with one T cell receptor beta chain. Germline V gene sequence: CDR1 MNHEY, CDR2 SMNVEV (reference sequence). This CDR3 spans 16 amino acids. Trimming pared 2 bases from V and 2 bases from J, leaving 15 bases between. The sample comes from a study of shared clonotypes between healthy human individuals. Study-level background: Donors were a couple of women and a few men aged 18 to 49. CD8 memory received one plate per donor, CD8 naive two, CD4 memory three and CD4 naive three.

The naive CD8 population came from CD45RO-negative cells selected for CCR7, without terminally differentiated effector memory CD45RA+ cells. Recent acute infections and vaccinations were absent in the healthy HIV-negative adult donors. Repertoires were generated with immunoSEQ multiplex PCR, while TCRdb's copy carries only in-frame clones and drops some. This sample has about 820,000 clones; around 92% occur once, and the top ten carry approximately 25%. Input material: naive CD8+ T cells sorted from blood. This chain joins TRBV27 and TRBJ1-2, with D possibly being TRBD1 (5 bases). The receptor was isolated from a man aged 30 to 45 in good health. The CDR3 bases are TGTGCCAGCAGTTTAGGAGGGACGGGTAGGAACTATGGCTACACCTTC. Its protein product is CASSLGGTGRNYGYTF.